The 20 T cell receptor beta chains presented below share a single source sample, sequenced in a study of T-cell memory formation after mild COVID-19. From the 5' RACE reads, TCRdb called clonotypes with MiXCR, one entry per CDR3 protein. The repertoire has about 210,000 distinct CDR3 sequences, approximately 30% of them found once; the top ten carry approximately 10%. The specimen sequenced was PBMCs or a T cell subset sorted from them (not recorded which). The receptors here all came from an adult woman who had mild COVID-19 (a few samples of this study predate the infection). Cell type and time point are not known.

V and J are TRBV5-1 and TRBJ1-5; D call uncertain. Germline V lookup: CDR1 SGHRS, CDR2 YFSETQ. The CDR3 totals 13 residues. Trimming left V 0 bases short and J 5 bases short, with 6 bases between. CDR3 DNA: TGCGCCAGCAGCTTGGAGGTTGATCAGCCCCAGCATTTT. This encodes CASSLEVDQPQHF.

There are many counts of this clonotype. CDR3 residues: CASSDQGGSYEQYF. Written as DNA, the CDR3 is TGCGCCAGCAGCGATCAGGGGGGGTCCTACGAGCAGTACTTC. V and J are TRBV5-1 and TRBJ2-7; D might be TRBD1 or TRBD2, each matching 7 bases. The CDR3 runs to 14 residues. Trimming removed 4 bases at V and 1 base at J, with 12 bases between. Germline-derived CDR1 and CDR2 are SGHRS and YFSETQ.

The V and J genes are TRBV18 and TRBJ1-4; D uncertain. With 5 bases removed from V and 8 bases from J, the gap between germline ends came to 18 bases. From germline, CDR1 is KGHSH and CDR2 LQKENI. This CDR3 contains 15 residues. CDR3 sequence (DNA): TGTGCCAGCTCAGTCGGAGCTCCACCTGGGGAAAAACTGTTTTTT. Its translation is CASSVGAPPGEKLFF.

The rearrangement joins TRBV7-2 to TRBJ1-3; D perhaps matches TRBD1 (6 bases). V gave up 4 bases and J gave up 4 bases, with 8 bases separating them. The CDR3 spans 13 residues. Germline V gene data show CDR1 as SGHTA and CDR2 as FQGNSA. The CDR3 protein is CASSSGHGNTIYF. The CDR3 nucleotides are TGTGCCAGCAGCTCGGGACACGGAAACACCATATATTTT.

This chain uses TRBV5-1 with TRBJ1-4, with 9 bases lining up with TRBD1. The CDR3 length is 16 residues. In germline, CDR1 is SGHRS, CDR2 YFSETQ. The J segment lost 1 base and the V segment lost 3 bases, leaving 4 bases of the junction unmatched. This CDR3 is CASSSGTGRTNEKLFF. Written as DNA, the CDR3 is TGCGCCAGCAGCTCGGGGACAGGGAGAACTAATGAAAAACTGTTTTTT.

This clonotype turned up a few times. This sequence joins TRBV4-3 and TRBJ2-3, with 9 positions matching TRBD2. CDR3 size: 17 residues. Germline V gene data show CDR1 as LGHNA and CDR2 as YSLEER. The trim removed 0 bases at V and 5 bases at J, leaving 9 bases unmatched. CDR3 DNA sequence: TGCGCCAGCAGCCAAGATGTTAGCGGGAGTGGGGGAGATACGCAGTATTTT. Translating gives CASSQDVSGSGGDTQYF.

V is TRBV4-3 and J is TRBJ2-1; possibly TRBD2 for D (6 bases). V was pared by 4 bases and J by 4 bases, with 20 bases between. The CDR3 runs to 17 residues. Germline V CDR1 and CDR2: LGHNA, YSLEER. The CDR3 region is CASSPTGPVGLYNEQFF. In DNA, the CDR3 is TGCGCCAGCAGCCCAACCGGTCCCGTGGGACTGTACAATGAGCAGTTCTTC.

This clonotype was seen a handful of times. The chain has TRBV6-1 and TRBJ1-1; D gene unclear. CDR3 length: 12 amino acids. Between the trimmed V and J ends, which lost 1 base and 2 bases, there was a span of 2 bases. In germline, CDR1 is MNHNS, CDR2 SASEGT. The CDR3 DNA reads as TGTGCCAGCAGTGAAGTTAACACTGAAGCTTTCTTT. Its translation: CASSEVNTEAFF.

This clonotype was detected a few times. The J gene is TRBJ2-3, the V gene TRBV6-1; D unclear. Germline CDR1 and CDR2: MNHNS and SASEGT. The CDR3 spans 13 residues. V lost 5 bases and J 1 base, leaving 7 bases between the germline ends. As DNA, the CDR3 is TGTGCCAGCAGTATGCGTGGCACAGATACGCAGTATTTT. Amino acids: CASSMRGTDTQYF.

This clonotype was detected only a few times. The V and J genes are TRBV7-9 and TRBJ2-7; TRBD1 is a possible D gene (6 bases). Germline V gives CDR1 SEHNR, CDR2 FQNEAQ (reference sequence). The CDR3 is 14 amino acids. The V and J ends lost 3 bases and 2 bases respectively, with 11 bases between them. The CDR3 DNA reads as TGTGCCAGCAGCTTCCTGGACAGAACCTACGAGCAGTACTTC. Residues: CASSFLDRTYEQYF.

In this sample, this clonotype turned up once. This chain joins TRBV5-1 and TRBJ2-1; D is perhaps TRBD1 (6 bases). TRBJ2-7 explains the end of the DNA better; the J call may be wrong. The CDR3 covers 15 residues. CDR1 and CDR2 (germline): SGHRS, YFSETQ. This CDR3 reads CASTLGGGASYEQYF. Here the CDR3 DNA reads TGCGCCAGCACCCTTGGTGGGGGCGCCTCCTACGAGCAGTACTTC.

The rearrangement uses TRBV7-8 and TRBJ2-7; 9 bases align to TRBD2. V lost 5 bases to trimming and J lost 3 bases; unmatched junction nucleotides: 8. The CDR3 consists of 15 residues. Germline lookup yields CDR1 SGHVS and CDR2 FQNEAQ. CDR3 sequence reads: CASSQSSGVFYEQYF. The DNA of the CDR3 is TGTGCCAGCAGCCAGTCTAGCGGGGTCTTCTACGAGCAGTACTTC.

This clonotype was observed a single time. The chain joins TRBV7-9 to TRBJ2-1; TRBD1 aligns across 9 bases. The CDR3 contains 15 residues. The germline V gene has CDR1 SEHNR and CDR2 FQNEAQ (reference sequence). The V and J ends lost 0 bases and 7 bases, in that order; junction bases with no gene match: 4. DNA of the CDR3: TGTGCCAGCAGCTTAGCGGGACAGGGTAGGAATGAGCAGTTCTTC. Translating it yields CASSLAGQGRNEQFF.

The chain carries TRBV15 and TRBJ2-1; TRBD2 agrees at 16 bases. The CDR3 is 16 residues long. Germline V gene lookup returns CDR1 LNHNV and CDR2 YYDKDF (reference sequence). J lost 8 bases, V lost 2 bases, and 3 bases had no gene match. CDR3 protein: CATSRSGTSGRDEQFF. The CDR3 DNA follows: TGTGCCACCAGCAGATCGGGGACTAGCGGGAGGGATGAGCAGTTCTTC. Together with reference TRBV15 and TRBJ2-1, the CDR3 gives the full variable domain: DAMVIQNPRYQVTQFGKPVTLSCSQTLNHNVMYWYQQKSSQAPKLLFHYYDKDFNNEADTPDNFQSRRPNTSFCFLDIRSPGLGDTAMYLCATSRSGTSGRDEQFFGPGTRLTVL.

This clonotype was observed many times. J is TRBJ2-4 and V is TRBV20-1; 14 bases fit TRBD2. The V gene's germline CDR1 is DFQATT and CDR2 SNEGSKA (reference sequence). V was pared by 3 bases and J by 0 bases, with 7 bases of the junction left unmatched. This CDR3 has 18 amino acids. The CDR3 region has the DNA TGCAGTGCTAGGAAGACTAGCGGGGGGGCGGAAGCCAAAAACATTCAGTACTTC. Translated, it gives CSARKTSGGAEAKNIQYF.

The rearrangement links TRBV5-1 to TRBJ1-2; D not certain. Trimming pared 6 bases from V and 4 bases from J, leaving 13 bases between. Germline CDR1 is SGHRS and CDR2 is YFSETQ. The length of the CDR3 is 13 residues. Here the CDR3 reads CASTLDGPYGYTF. In DNA form, the CDR3 reads TGCGCCAGCACCTTAGACGGACCCTATGGCTACACCTTC.

The genes are TRBV12-3 or TRBV12-4 and TRBJ2-4; tentatively, D is TRBD1 or TRBD2 (6 bases each). V lost 6 bases to trimming and J lost 8 bases, with 17 bases between them. The CDR3 runs to 14 residues. The CDR3 nucleotides are TGTGCCAGCAGCCCCACAGGGACTCGGGACATTCAGTACTTC. Translation gives CASSPTGTRDIQYF.

The rearrangement joins TRBV7-9 to TRBJ2-7; D not resolved. V was clipped by 2 bases and J by 3 bases, with 8 bases between them. This CDR3 is 13 amino acids long. Germline V gene sequence: CDR1 SEHNR, CDR2 FQNEAQ (reference sequence). This chain's CDR3 is CASSLTPSYEQYF. The CDR3 DNA follows: TGTGCCAGCAGCTTAACCCCGAGCTACGAGCAGTACTTC.

This clonotype was picked up a small number of times. The rearrangement joins TRBV3-1 to TRBJ2-3; 12 positions agree with TRBD2. Germline V gives CDR1 LGHDT, CDR2 YNNKEL (reference sequence). J gave up 3 bases and V 2 bases, and 12 bases lay outside the gene matches. This CDR3 comprises 19 residues. This CDR3 reads CASSQMALRTSGITDTQYF. CDR3 nucleotides: TGTGCCAGCAGCCAAATGGCTCTACGGACTAGCGGGATTACAGATACGCAGTATTTT.

This clonotype turned up a few times. This chain connects TRBV9 to TRBJ2-1; 11 bases fit TRBD2. The CDR3 has 17 residues. The V gene end was trimmed by 1 base and the J gene end by 8 bases; junction bases not matched to a gene: 11. Germline CDR1 SGDLS, CDR2 YYNGEE. The CDR3 loop reads CASSVLAGGAPNDEQFF. CDR3 bases: TGTGCCAGCAGCGTACTAGCGGGAGGAGCGCCCAATGATGAGCAGTTCTTC.